Listed here are 5 T cell receptor beta chains from one sample, sequenced in a study of blood T cell repertoires in COVID-19 (dated by TCRdb to 2020 to 2022). Libraries were made using the immunoSEQ multiplex PCR assay. The table comes from immuneACCESS by way of TCRdb, which keeps in-frame sequences with V and J called. Part of the clones is missing from these tables; in studies checked, under half for an unresolved V gene and the rest for unknown reasons. This sample lists hundreds of thousands of clones; 70% to 90% were detected once. The leading ten clones occupy under 2.5% of the sample. The sequenced material came from PBMCs or T cells enriched from blood (not recorded which). These receptor sequences come from a man aged 30 to 39 who had recovered from COVID-19.

The chain couples TRBV5-1 to TRBJ2-1; TRBD2 aligns across 11 bases. This CDR3 is 15 amino acids long. V was clipped by 6 bases and J by 6 bases; unmatched bases: 8. Germline CDR1 and CDR2: SGHRS and YFSETQ. As DNA, the CDR3 is TGCGCCAGCACCCTACTAGCGGGGGCAGGCAATGAGCAGTTCTTC. Amino acid sequence: CASTLLAGAGNEQFF.

This clone was detected once. The chain links TRBV7-2 to TRBJ2-5; 9 bases map to TRBD2. The CDR3 has 15 amino acids. CDR1 is SGHTA and CDR2 is FQGNSA in the germline V gene. With 8 bases clipped from V and 3 bases from J, the junction kept 10 bases outside the gene matches. CDR3 residues: CASGRRRGGEETQYF. The CDR3 DNA reads as TGTGCCAGCGGGAGGCGGCGGGGGGGTGAAGAGACCCAGTACTTC. Full variable domain (rest looked up from reference TRBV7-2 and TRBJ2-5): GAGVSQSPSNKVTEKGKDVELRCDPISGHTALYWYRQSLGQGLEFLIYFQGNSAPDKSGLPSDRFSAERTGGSVSTLTIQRTQQEDSAVYLCASGRRRGGEETQYFGPGTRLLVL.

This chain links TRBV5-8 with TRBJ2-7; 10 bases align to TRBD1. This CDR3 has 14 amino acids. Trimming cost V 0 bases and J 3 bases; bases outside gene matches: 0. Looked up from germline, CDR1 is SGHTS and CDR2 is YDEGEE. The CDR3 coding sequence is TGTGCCAGCAGCTTGGGGACAGGGGGCTACGAGCAGTACTTC. Translated: CASSLGTGGYEQYF. Based on the CDR3 plus reference TRBV5-8 and TRBJ2-7, the full variable domain is EAGVTQSPTHLIKTRGQQATLRCSPISGHTSVYWYQQALGLGLQFLLWYDEGEERNRGNFPPRFSGRQFPNYSSELNVNALELEDSALYLCASSLGTGGYEQYFGPGTRLTVT.

The CDR3 region is CASSQEDYSNQPQHF. The CDR3 nucleotides read TGTGCCAGCAGTCAGGAAGACTATAGCAATCAGCCCCAGCATTTT. The chain employs TRBV6-2 or TRBV6-3 and TRBJ1-5; no clear D gene. This CDR3 has 15 residues. Trimming pared 5 bases from V and 0 bases from J, leaving 11 bases between. Per germline, CDR1 MNHEY and CDR2 SVGEGT.

In its sample, this clone was seen a few times. V is TRBV12-3 or TRBV12-4 and J is TRBJ2-7; 8 nucleotides agree with TRBD1. The CDR3 consists of 11 residues. J was trimmed by 9 bases and V by 6 bases; bases with no gene match: 4. The chain's CDR3 is CASSLGQGQYF. The CDR3 DNA reads as TGTGCCAGCAGCCTAGGACAGGGGCAGTACTTC.